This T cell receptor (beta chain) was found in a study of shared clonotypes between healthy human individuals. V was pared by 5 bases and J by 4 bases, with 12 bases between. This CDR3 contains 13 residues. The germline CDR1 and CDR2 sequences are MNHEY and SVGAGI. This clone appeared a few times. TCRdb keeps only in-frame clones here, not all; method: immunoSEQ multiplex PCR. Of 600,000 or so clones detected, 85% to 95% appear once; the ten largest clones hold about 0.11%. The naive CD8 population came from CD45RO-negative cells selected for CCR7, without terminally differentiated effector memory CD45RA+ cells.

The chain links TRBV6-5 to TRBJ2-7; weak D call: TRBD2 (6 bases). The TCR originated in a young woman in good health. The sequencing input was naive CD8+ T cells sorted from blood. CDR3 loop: CASSGRDLYEQYF. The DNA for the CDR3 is TGTGCCAGCAGTGGGCGGGATTTGTACGAGCAGTACTTC.